Listed below are T cell receptor beta chains from one sample, sequenced in a study of glioma-infiltrating T cells after dendritic cell vaccination. Sequenced by immunoSEQ multiplex PCR; TCRdb stores in-frame clones only, minus some. Among approximately 46,000 clones, approximately 90% were seen once, and the ten largest hold around 5%. Sequences were derived from blood, sampled after dendritic cell vaccination. These TCRs come from a human donor with glioblastoma. Each CDR3 is given with its conserved first and last residue. D genes are given only for firm matches. A row's size may be missing; if present it is once, few, many or a size class.

j_gene,abundance,v_gene,d_gene,CDR3nt,CDR3aa
TRBJ2-1,NA,TRBV7-7,TRBD2,TGTGCTAGCAGCGCCGGGACTATCGCCTACAATGAGCAGTTCTTC,CASSAGTIAYNEQFF
TRBJ1-1,NA,TRBV28,NA,TGTGCCAGCAGTTTAGGACAACAGAACACTGAAGCTTTCTTT,CASSLGQQNTEAFF
TRBJ2-7,NA,TRBV6-5,TRBD1,TGTGCCAGCAGCAGGGGGCCGGACGAGCAGTACTTC,CASSRGPDEQYF
TRBJ2-3,NA,TRBV11-1,NA,TGTGCCAGCAGCCCAGGGGGGCCGGGACACATCACAGATACGCAGTATTTT,CASSPGGPGHITDTQYF
TRBJ2-3,NA,TRBV18,NA,TGTGCCAGCTCACCCCAGGTAGCAGATACGCAGTATTTT,CASSPQVADTQYF
TRBJ2-1,once,TRBV2,TRBD1,TGTGCCAGACAGGGGGCAGGTGAGCAGTTCTTC,CARQGAGEQFF
TRBJ2-1,NA,TRBV30,NA,TGTGCCTGGAGTGTATCGAGGACAGCATCCTACAATGAGCAGTTCTTC,CAWSVSRTASYNEQFF
TRBJ2-7,NA,TRBV9,TRBD1,TGTGCCAGCAGCGCACCACAGGGGCGAGAGCAGTACTTC,CASSAPQGREQYF
TRBJ1-4,NA,TRBV19,TRBD1,TGTGCCAGTAGTGTCACAGGGGGATACGGTGAAAAACTGTTTTTT,CASSVTGGYGEKLFF
TRBJ2-7,NA,TRBV11-2,TRBD2,TGTGCCAGCAGCCCGGGGACTAGCGGGAGTATCTACGAGCAGTACTTC,CASSPGTSGSIYEQYF
TRBJ2-5,NA,TRBV2,NA,TGTGCCAGCAGGAACAGACAAGAGACCCAGTACTTC,CASRNRQETQYF
TRBJ1-1,NA,TRBV29-1,TRBD1,TGCAGCGCCGGAATGACAGGGGCGCCGGCTTTCTTT,CSAGMTGAPAFF
TRBJ1-3,NA,TRBV14,NA,TGTGCCAGCAGCCAAGTATGGGCGAACACCATATATTTT,CASSQVWANTIYF
TRBJ2-1,once,TRBV2,TRBD2,TGTGCCAGCAGTCTAGCGGGAGACAATGAGCAGTTCTTC,CASSLAGDNEQFF
TRBJ2-2,once,TRBV6-6,TRBD2,TGTGCCAGCAGACAGACTAGCGGGAAAACCGGGGAGCTGTTTTTT,CASRQTSGKTGELFF
TRBJ2-7,NA,TRBV5-1,TRBD2,TGCGCCAGCAGCCTGCGGGGGACCGGGGGACTAGCGGGAGGGCCGGAGAACGAGCAGTACTTC,CASSLRGTGGLAGGPENEQYF
TRBJ2-7,NA,TRBV4-2,TRBD2,TGTGCCAGCAGCCCGACGGGACTAGCGGGAGGGGCGGAGCAGTACTTC,CASSPTGLAGGAEQYF
TRBJ2-2,NA,TRBV2,NA,TGTGCCAGCAGTGACGGATGGGTAACCCGACTCTCCCCTCCCGGGGAGCTGTTTTTT,CASSDGWVTRLSPPGELFF
TRBJ2-2,NA,TRBV2,NA,TGTGCCAGCAGTGAAGAGAGGGTAGGAACAGGGACCGGGGAGCTGTTTTTT,CASSEERVGTGTGELFF
TRBJ2-5,NA,TRBV30,TRBD2,TGTGCCTGGAGACTAGCGGGAGTCGAGTATCGAGAGACCCAGTACTTC,CAWRLAGVEYRETQYF
TRBJ1-1,NA,TRBV28,NA,TGTGCCAGCAGTTTTAGGGCCGGGAGGAACACTGAAGCTTTCTTT,CASSFRAGRNTEAFF
TRBJ2-1,NA,TRBV5-1,TRBD2,TGCGCCAGCAGCTTGTTTTGGATTAGCGGGAGGGATAGCTACAATGAGCAGTTCTTC,CASSLFWISGRDSYNEQFF
TRBJ1-5,NA,TRBV2,TRBD1,TGTGCCAGCAAAATGGACAGGGGAAATCAGCCCCAGCATTTT,CASKMDRGNQPQHF
TRBJ1-2,NA,TRBV6-1,NA,TGTGCCAGCAGCGAATGGGCAGTCTATGGCTACACCTTC,CASSEWAVYGYTF
TRBJ2-7,NA,TRBV7-9,TRBD1,TGTGCCAGCAGCTTATTGAGGGACAGGGCCAACGAGCAGTACTTC,CASSLLRDRANEQYF
TRBJ2-7,few,TRBV6-5,NA,TGTGCCAGCAGTCACAAATACGAGCAGTACTTC,CASSHKYEQYF
TRBJ2-7,NA,TRBV19,TRBD2,TGTGCCAGTAGTATGACTAGCGGGAGAAACGAGCAGTACTTC,CASSMTSGRNEQYF
TRBJ1-2,NA,TRBV30,TRBD1,TGTGCCTGGAGCAGGGGGCATGGCTACACCTTC,CAWSRGHGYTF
TRBJ1-5,NA,TRBV7-2,NA,TGTGCCAGCAGCCCCTCGGGGGGCCTCAATCAGCCCCAGCATTTT,CASSPSGGLNQPQHF
TRBJ1-5,NA,TRBV19,TRBD1,TGTGCCAGTAGTATCCGGGACAGCCTCGATCAGCCCCAGCATTTT,CASSIRDSLDQPQHF
TRBJ2-7,NA,TRBV2,TRBD2,TGTGCCAGCAGACCTAGCGGGAGCTCCTACGAGCAGTACTTC,CASRPSGSSYEQYF
TRBJ2-2,NA,TRBV7-3,NA,TGTGCCAGCAGCTTAACGACAGCCGCGAACACCGGGGAGCTGTTTTTT,CASSLTTAANTGELFF
TRBJ2-7,NA,TRBV28,NA,TGTGCCAGCAGCCAAGACTTTGGCCCCCGTTCCTACGAGCAGTACTTC,CASSQDFGPRSYEQYF
TRBJ2-7,NA,TRBV28,TRBD2,TGTGCCAGCCGAACTAGCGGGAGGGCCTACGAGCAGTACTTC,CASRTSGRAYEQYF
TRBJ1-5,NA,TRBV28,TRBD1,TGTGCCAGCAGGACGGGACAGGGAGTCCGTCAGCCCCAGCATTTT,CASRTGQGVRQPQHF
TRBJ1-4,NA,TRBV29-1,TRBD1,TGCAGCGCATGGGGACAGATTAATGAAAAACTGTTTTTT,CSAWGQINEKLFF
TRBJ2-7,few,TRBV5-1,NA,TGCGCCAGCAGCTTTTTGCAGCGGTCCTACGAGCAGTACTTC,CASSFLQRSYEQYF
TRBJ2-7,NA,TRBV5-4,TRBD2,TGTGCCAGCAGCCCCCGGACTAGCGGGAGCGGGGAGCAGTACTTC,CASSPRTSGSGEQYF
TRBJ1-2,once,TRBV6-5,TRBD1,TGTGCCAGCAGACGCCGGGACAGGGGCTATGGCTACACCTTC,CASRRRDRGYGYTF
TRBJ1-1,NA,TRBV18,NA,TGTGCCAGCTCACCCCCCGTATCGAACACTGAAGCTTTCTTT,CASSPPVSNTEAFF
TRBJ2-7,NA,TRBV18,TRBD1,TGTGCCAGCTCACGACCGCTGGGAGGGACAGGGTCAAAGGAGCAGTACTTC,CASSRPLGGTGSKEQYF
TRBJ2-1,NA,TRBV7-2,TRBD2,TGTGCCAGCAGCTTAGCGTCGAGGACTAGCGGAAACAATGAGCAGTTCTTC,CASSLASRTSGNNEQFF
TRBJ2-7,once,TRBV30,TRBD1,TGTGCCGGGGACAGGGGGCAGTACGAGCAGTACTTC,CAGDRGQYEQYF
TRBJ1-1,once,TRBV7-2,TRBD1,TGTGCCAGCAGCTTAGCAGGGGGCAGGAACACTGAAGCTTTCTTT,CASSLAGGRNTEAFF
TRBJ2-1,NA,TRBV14,NA,TGTGCCAGCAGCCAAGGGACAGTTTACAATGAGCAGTTCTTC,CASSQGTVYNEQFF
TRBJ1-1,NA,TRBV27,NA,TGTGCCAGCAGTTTTGGGGGGGCGGGGAGGACTGAAGCTTTCTTT,CASSFGGAGRTEAFF
TRBJ2-3,NA,TRBV30,TRBD1,TGTGCCTGGACGAGGCAGGGGGCCTTCGAGACGCAGTATTTT,CAWTRQGAFETQYF
TRBJ2-2,NA,TRBV11-2,NA,TGTGCCAGCAGCTTGGCAGGGTACACCGGGGAGCTGTTTTTT,CASSLAGYTGELFF
TRBJ2-1,NA,TRBV14,NA,TGTGCCAGCAGCCCAGTCTCCTACAATGAGCAGTTCTTC,CASSPVSYNEQFF
TRBJ2-7,few,TRBV14,TRBD1,TGTGCCAGCAGCCGGGGACAGTCAGTACACGAGCAGTACTTC,CASSRGQSVHEQYF
TRBJ2-2,NA,TRBV7-3,TRBD1,TGTGCCAGCAGCCAAAAACCGGGACAGGAAACCGGGGAGCTGTTTTTT,CASSQKPGQETGELFF
TRBJ1-2,NA,TRBV28,TRBD1,TGTGCCAGCAGTTTAGGTACCGGTTCACAGGGGTATGGCTACACCTTC,CASSLGTGSQGYGYTF
TRBJ1-1,NA,TRBV10-3,NA,TGTGCCATCAGTGGATCGGACAGCCCTGAAGCTTTCTTT,CAISGSDSPEAFF
TRBJ2-7,NA,TRBV18,NA,TGTGCCAGCTCACCGGGTGGCGGATCCTACGAGCAGTACTTC,CASSPGGGSYEQYF
TRBJ1-1,NA,TRBV11-2,TRBD1,TGTGCCAGCAGCTTGGGCAGGGGGCGAACTGAAGCTTTCTTT,CASSLGRGRTEAFF
TRBJ2-1,NA,TRBV28,TRBD1,TGTGCCAGCGAAACACAGGGGGCTAACTACAATGAGCAGTTCTTC,CASETQGANYNEQFF
TRBJ2-1,NA,TRBV5-1,NA,TGCGCCAGCTGTATACAGGGAAGCTCCTACAATGAGCAGTTCTTC,CASCIQGSSYNEQFF
TRBJ2-7,NA,TRBV30,NA,TGTGCCTGGAGTGTACTGGGGGACAATTACGAGCAGTACTTC,CAWSVLGDNYEQYF
TRBJ1-1,NA,TRBV5-1,TRBD1,TGCGCCAGCAGCAAACAGGGGGCAAGGAATACTGAAGCTTTCTTT,CASSKQGARNTEAFF
TRBJ2-1,NA,TRBV9,TRBD1,TGTGCCAGCAGCGCCCGGGACAGAACCTACAATGAGCAGTTCTTC,CASSARDRTYNEQFF